These T cell receptor beta chains were read from a single sample in a study of T-cell memory formation after mild COVID-19. Each CDR3 protein gets one entry after TCRdb re-called the 5' RACE reads with MiXCR. The profile shows roughly 220,000 distinct CDR3 sequences, more than 8% of them singletons. The sequenced sample consisted of PBMCs or a T cell subset sorted from them (not recorded which). Receptors originate from a man aged 18 to 35 who had mild COVID-19 (a few samples of this study predate the infection). Cell type and time point are not known. Each CDR3 is given with its conserved first and last residue. Each record gives: CDR3 protein, CDR3 DNA, clone size, V gene, J gene, D gene. The D gene is left open where the match is weak. Some rows mark clone size as missing; the rest say once, few, many or name a class of expanded clone.

CDR3 protein: CASSDPGMMNTEAFF
CDR3 DNA: TGCGCCAGCAGTGACCCCGGGATGATGAACACTGAAGCTTTCTTT
clone size: few
V gene: TRBV10-2
J gene: TRBJ1-1
D gene: .

CDR3 protein: CASSFHNSPLHF
CDR3 DNA: TGTGCCAGCAGTTTCCATAATTCACCCCTCCACTTT
clone size: .
V gene: TRBV12-3/TRBV12-4
J gene: TRBJ1-6
D gene: .

CDR3 protein: CASSFPSGGSTDTQYF
CDR3 DNA: TGTGCCAGCAGTTTCCCTAGCGGGGGAAGCACAGATACGCAGTATTTT
clone size: many
V gene: TRBV12-3/TRBV12-4
J gene: TRBJ2-3
D gene: TRBD2

CDR3 protein: CASRMGRIYGYTF
CDR3 DNA: TGTGCCAGCAGGATGGGACGGATCTATGGCTACACCTTC
clone size: few
V gene: TRBV12-3/TRBV12-4
J gene: TRBJ1-2
D gene: .

CDR3 protein: CASRLLAGVGETQYF
CDR3 DNA: TGTGCCAGCAGGCTACTAGCGGGGGTCGGAGAGACCCAGTACTTC
clone size: few
V gene: TRBV12-3/TRBV12-4
J gene: TRBJ2-5
D gene: TRBD2

CDR3 protein: CASSLDQAGYGYTF
CDR3 DNA: TGTGCCAGCAGCTTAGATCAAGCTGGGTACGGCTACACCTTC
clone size: .
V gene: TRBV11-2
J gene: TRBJ1-2
D gene: .

CDR3 protein: CASSYAGAVETQYF
CDR3 DNA: TGTGCCAGCAGTTATGCAGGGGCAGTGGAGACCCAGTACTTC
clone size: .
V gene: TRBV27
J gene: TRBJ2-5
D gene: .

CDR3 protein: CASSLEGIPPSPLHF
CDR3 DNA: TGTGCCAGCAGCTTAGAAGGAATCCCACCATCACCCCTCCACTTT
clone size: few
V gene: TRBV7-2
J gene: TRBJ1-6
D gene: .

CDR3 protein: CATSDGTSGVAKNIQYF
CDR3 DNA: TGTGCCACCAGCGACGGGACTAGCGGGGTGGCCAAAAACATTCAGTACTTC
clone size: many
V gene: TRBV15
J gene: TRBJ2-4
D gene: TRBD2

CDR3 protein: CASSSQVNTEAFF
CDR3 DNA: TGCGCCAGCAGCTCCCAAGTGAACACTGAAGCTTTCTTT
clone size: many
V gene: TRBV5-1
J gene: TRBJ1-1
D gene: .

CDR3 protein: CAISSGNRDYNEQFF
CDR3 DNA: TGTGCCATCAGTTCCGGGAACCGTGACTACAATGAGCAGTTCTTC
clone size: many
V gene: TRBV10-3
J gene: TRBJ2-1
D gene: .

CDR3 protein: CASSQDLGQGDQPQHF
CDR3 DNA: TGCGCCAGCAGCCAAGATCTCGGGCAGGGGGATCAGCCCCAGCATTTT
clone size: few
V gene: TRBV4-3
J gene: TRBJ1-5
D gene: TRBD1

CDR3 protein: CSARDLAGTYEQYF
CDR3 DNA: TGCAGTGCTAGAGATCTGGCAGGGACCTACGAGCAGTACTTC
clone size: .
V gene: TRBV20-1
J gene: TRBJ2-7
D gene: .

CDR3 protein: CASSSAGFTDTQYF
CDR3 DNA: TGCGCCAGCAGCTCCGCGGGATTCACAGATACGCAGTATTTT
clone size: many
V gene: TRBV5-1
J gene: TRBJ2-3
D gene: .

CDR3 protein: CASSQDYAGGLGYTF
CDR3 DNA: TGCGCCAGCAGCCAAGATTACGCGGGTGGGTTGGGCTACACCTTC
clone size: .
V gene: TRBV4-3
J gene: TRBJ1-2
D gene: .

CDR3 protein: CASSFDRGRKLFF
CDR3 DNA: TGTGCCAGCAGTTTTGACAGGGGGCGAAAACTGTTTTTT
clone size: .
V gene: TRBV12-3/TRBV12-4
J gene: TRBJ1-4
D gene: TRBD1

CDR3 protein: CASSYGPISGNTIYF
CDR3 DNA: TGTGCCAGCAGCTACGGACCGATCTCTGGAAACACCATATATTTT
clone size: few
V gene: TRBV6-6
J gene: TRBJ1-3
D gene: .

CDR3 protein: CASSIGTESTQYF
CDR3 DNA: TGCGCCAGCAGCATCGGGACAGAGTCTACCCAGTACTTC
clone size: .
V gene: TRBV5-1
J gene: TRBJ2-5
D gene: TRBD1

CDR3 protein: CASSPGGVNSNQPQHF
CDR3 DNA: TGTGCCAGCAGTCCCGGAGGGGTGAATAGCAATCAGCCCCAGCATTTT
clone size: .
V gene: TRBV27
J gene: TRBJ1-5
D gene: .

CDR3 protein: CASRLPWERGVNEQFF
CDR3 DNA: TGTGCCAGCCGCCTCCCGTGGGAGCGGGGGGTCAATGAGCAGTTCTTC
clone size: few
V gene: TRBV7-2
J gene: TRBJ2-1
D gene: TRBD2

CDR3 protein: CASRTGTNSPLHF
CDR3 DNA: TGTGCCAGCAGAACGGGAACGAATTCACCCCTCCACTTT
clone size: .
V gene: TRBV6-1
J gene: TRBJ1-6
D gene: .